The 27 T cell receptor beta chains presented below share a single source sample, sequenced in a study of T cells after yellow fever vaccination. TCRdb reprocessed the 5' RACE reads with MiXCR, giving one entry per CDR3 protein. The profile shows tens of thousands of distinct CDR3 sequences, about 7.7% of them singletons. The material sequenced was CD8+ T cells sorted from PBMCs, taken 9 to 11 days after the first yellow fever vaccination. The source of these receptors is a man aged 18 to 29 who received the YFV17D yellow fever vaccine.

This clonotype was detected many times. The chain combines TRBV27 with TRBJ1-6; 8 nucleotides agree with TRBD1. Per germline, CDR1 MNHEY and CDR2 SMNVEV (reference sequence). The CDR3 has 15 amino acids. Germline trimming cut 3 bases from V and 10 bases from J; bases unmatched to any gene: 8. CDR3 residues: CASSFSETGVSPLHF. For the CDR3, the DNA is TGTGCCAGCAGTTTCAGTGAGACAGGGGTCTCACCCCTCCACTTT.

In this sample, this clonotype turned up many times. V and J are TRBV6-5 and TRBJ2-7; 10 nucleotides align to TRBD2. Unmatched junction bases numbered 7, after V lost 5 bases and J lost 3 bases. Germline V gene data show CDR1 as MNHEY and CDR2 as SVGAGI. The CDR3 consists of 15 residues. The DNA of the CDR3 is TGTGCCAGCAGTCCGAAGGTAGCGGGGGGCTACGAGCAGTACTTC. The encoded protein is CASSPKVAGGYEQYF.

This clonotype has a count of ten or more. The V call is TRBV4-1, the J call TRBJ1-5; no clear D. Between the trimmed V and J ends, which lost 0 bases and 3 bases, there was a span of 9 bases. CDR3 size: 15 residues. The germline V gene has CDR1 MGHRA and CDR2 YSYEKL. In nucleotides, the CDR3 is TGCGCCAGCAGCCAAGATCACGGGGTCAATCAGCCCCAGCATTTT. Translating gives CASSQDHGVNQPQHF.

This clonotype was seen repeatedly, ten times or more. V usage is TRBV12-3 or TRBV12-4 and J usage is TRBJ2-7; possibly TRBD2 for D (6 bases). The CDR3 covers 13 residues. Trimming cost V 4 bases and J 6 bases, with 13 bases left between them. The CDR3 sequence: CASSSGPGSEQYF. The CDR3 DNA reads TGTGCCAGCAGTTCCGGCCCCGGGAGCGAGCAGTACTTC.

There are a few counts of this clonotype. For the CDR3, the DNA is TGTGCCAGCAGCTTAGGTCAGGATTACGGCACAGATACGCAGTATTTT. Its translation: CASSLGQDYGTDTQYF. The chain carries TRBV7-2 and TRBJ2-3; D unclear. Trimming removed 1 base from V and 1 base from J, with 12 bases in between. CDR1 is SGHTA, CDR2 FQGNSA, per germline. This CDR3 is built from 16 residues.

The CDR3 nucleotides read TGTGCCAGCAGTTCACAGGGGATGGGACTAAATCAGCCCCAGCATTTT. Translating it yields CASSSQGMGLNQPQHF. This chain joins TRBV7-9 and TRBJ1-5, with 7 nucleotides matching TRBD1. This CDR3 is built from 16 residues. Per germline, CDR1 SEHNR and CDR2 FQNEAQ (reference sequence). J gave up 4 bases and V 6 bases, and 12 bases lay outside the gene matches.

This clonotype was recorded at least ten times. CDR3 nucleotide sequence: TGCAGCGGGGGGGGGTCACAAGAGACCCAGTACTTC. Encoded protein: CSGGGSQETQYF. This sequence joins TRBV29-1 and TRBJ2-5; 7 bases map to TRBD2. V lost 7 bases to trimming and J lost 2 bases; unmatched junction nucleotides: 4. In germline, CDR1 is SQVTM, CDR2 ANQGSEA. CDR3 size: 12 residues.

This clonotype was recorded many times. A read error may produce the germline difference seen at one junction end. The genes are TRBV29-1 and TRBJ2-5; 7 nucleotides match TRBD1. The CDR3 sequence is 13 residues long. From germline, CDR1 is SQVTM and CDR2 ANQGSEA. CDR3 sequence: CSVEGAQGEKWYF. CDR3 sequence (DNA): TGCAGCGTGGAAGGGGCGCAGGGGGAAAAATGGTACTTC.

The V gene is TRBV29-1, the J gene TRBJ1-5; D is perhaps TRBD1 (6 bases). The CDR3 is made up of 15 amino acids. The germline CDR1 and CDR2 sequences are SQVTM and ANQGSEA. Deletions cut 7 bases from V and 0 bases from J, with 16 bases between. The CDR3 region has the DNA TGCAGCGCCGTGGACAGTCTTAATAGCAATCAGCCCCAGCATTTT. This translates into CSAVDSLNSNQPQHF.

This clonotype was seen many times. The CDR3 region has the DNA TGCAGTGCTAGAGTACTAGCGGGAGGCCTCGAGCAGTACTTC. Amino acid sequence: CSARVLAGGLEQYF. This chain connects TRBV20-1 to TRBJ2-7, with 12 nucleotides matching TRBD2. Germline V gene sequence: CDR1 DFQATT, CDR2 SNEGSKA (reference sequence). This CDR3 region has 14 residues. J was trimmed by 6 bases and V by 1 base; bases with no gene match: 4.

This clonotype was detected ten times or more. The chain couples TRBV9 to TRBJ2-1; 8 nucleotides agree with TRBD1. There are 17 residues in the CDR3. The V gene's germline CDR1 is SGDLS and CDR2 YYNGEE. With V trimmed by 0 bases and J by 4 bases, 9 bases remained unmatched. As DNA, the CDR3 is TGTGCCAGCAGCGTAGAGGGCAGGGGGCATCTTTACAATGAGCAGTTCTTC. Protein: CASSVEGRGHLYNEQFF.

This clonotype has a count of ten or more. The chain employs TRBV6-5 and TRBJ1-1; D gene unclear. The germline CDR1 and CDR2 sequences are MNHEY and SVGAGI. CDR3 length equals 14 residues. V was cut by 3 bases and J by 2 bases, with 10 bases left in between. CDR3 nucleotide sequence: TGTGCCAGCAGTTATCTTGGTCGTAACACTGAAGCTTTCTTT. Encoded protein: CASSYLGRNTEAFF.

CDR3 residues: CASSVRPGTSGENIQYF. The CDR3 DNA reads TGTGCCAGCAGCGTCCGTCCCGGGACTAGCGGTGAAAACATTCAGTACTTC. This chain links TRBV7-2 with TRBJ2-4, with 11 positions matching TRBD2. CDR1 SGHTA and CDR2 FQGNSA come from the germline V gene. The CDR3 is 17 residues long. The trim removed 5 bases at V and 5 bases at J, leaving 11 bases unmatched.

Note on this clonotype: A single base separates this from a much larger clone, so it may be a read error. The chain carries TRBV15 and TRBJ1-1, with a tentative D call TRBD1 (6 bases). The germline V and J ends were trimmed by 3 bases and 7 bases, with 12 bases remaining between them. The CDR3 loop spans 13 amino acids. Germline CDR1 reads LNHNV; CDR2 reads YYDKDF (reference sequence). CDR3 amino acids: CATSRRSDSEAFF. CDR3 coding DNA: TGTGCCACCAGCAGGAGATCGGACAGTGAAGCTTTCTTT.

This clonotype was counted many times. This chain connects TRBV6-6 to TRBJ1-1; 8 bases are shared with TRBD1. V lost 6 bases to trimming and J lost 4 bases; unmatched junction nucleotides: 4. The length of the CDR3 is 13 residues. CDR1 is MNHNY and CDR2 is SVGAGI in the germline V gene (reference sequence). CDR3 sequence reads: CASRTGAGTEAFF. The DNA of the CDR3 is TGTGCCAGCAGGACAGGGGCTGGCACTGAAGCTTTCTTT.

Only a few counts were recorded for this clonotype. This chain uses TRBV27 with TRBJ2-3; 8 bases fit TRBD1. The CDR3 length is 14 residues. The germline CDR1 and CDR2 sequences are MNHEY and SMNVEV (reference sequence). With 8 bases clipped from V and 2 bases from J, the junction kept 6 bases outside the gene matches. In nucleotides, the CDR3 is TGTGCCAGCGGCGGACAGGGTTCCACAGATACGCAGTATTTT. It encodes CASGGQGSTDTQYF.

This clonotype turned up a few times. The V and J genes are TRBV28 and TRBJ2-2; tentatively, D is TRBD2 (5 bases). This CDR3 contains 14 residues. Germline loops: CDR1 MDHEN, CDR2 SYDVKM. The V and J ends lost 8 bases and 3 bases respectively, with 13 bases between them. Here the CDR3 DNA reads TGTGCCAGCTCGGAGGTAGAGGACACCGGGGAGCTGTTTTTT. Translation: CASSEVEDTGELFF.

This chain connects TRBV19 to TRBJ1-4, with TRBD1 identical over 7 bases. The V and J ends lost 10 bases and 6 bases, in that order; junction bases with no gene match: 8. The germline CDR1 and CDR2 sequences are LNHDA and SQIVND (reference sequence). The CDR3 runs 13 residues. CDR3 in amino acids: CATKSGTDEKLFF. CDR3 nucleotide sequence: TGTGCCACTAAATCCGGGACAGATGAAAAACTGTTTTTT.

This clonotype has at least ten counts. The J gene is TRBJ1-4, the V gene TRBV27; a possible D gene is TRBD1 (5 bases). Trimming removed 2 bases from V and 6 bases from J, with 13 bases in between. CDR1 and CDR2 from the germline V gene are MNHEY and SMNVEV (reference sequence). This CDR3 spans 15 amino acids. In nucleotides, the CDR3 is TGTGCCAGCAGTTTAGGGGGATCCCCCTATGAAAAACTGTTTTTT. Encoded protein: CASSLGGSPYEKLFF.

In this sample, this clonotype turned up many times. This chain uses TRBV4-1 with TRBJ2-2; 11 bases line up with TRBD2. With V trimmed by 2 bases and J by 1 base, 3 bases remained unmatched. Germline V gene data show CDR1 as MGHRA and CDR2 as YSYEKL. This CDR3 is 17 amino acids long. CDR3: CASSQHLAGGNTGELFF. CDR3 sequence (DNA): TGCGCCAGCAGCCAACATCTAGCGGGGGGGAACACCGGGGAGCTGTTTTTT.

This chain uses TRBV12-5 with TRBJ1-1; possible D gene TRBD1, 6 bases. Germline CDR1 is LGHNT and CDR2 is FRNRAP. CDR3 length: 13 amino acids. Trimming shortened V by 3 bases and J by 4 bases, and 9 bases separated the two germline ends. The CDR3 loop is CASGFEGGTEAFF. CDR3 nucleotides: TGTGCTAGTGGTTTCGAAGGGGGCACTGAAGCTTTCTTT.

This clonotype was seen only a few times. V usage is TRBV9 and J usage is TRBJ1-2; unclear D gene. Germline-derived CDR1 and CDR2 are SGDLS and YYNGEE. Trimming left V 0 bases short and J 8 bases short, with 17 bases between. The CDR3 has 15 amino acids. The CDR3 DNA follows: TGTGCCAGCAGCGTAGCTACCGCAGGACCCGGCGGCTACACCTTC. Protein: CASSVATAGPGGYTF. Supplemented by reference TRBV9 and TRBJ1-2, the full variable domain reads DSGVTQTPKHLITATGQRVTLRCSPRSGDLSVYWYQQSLDQGLQFLIQYYNGEERAKGNILERFSAQQFPDLHSELNLSSLELGDSALYFCASSVATAGPGGYTFGSGTRLTVV.

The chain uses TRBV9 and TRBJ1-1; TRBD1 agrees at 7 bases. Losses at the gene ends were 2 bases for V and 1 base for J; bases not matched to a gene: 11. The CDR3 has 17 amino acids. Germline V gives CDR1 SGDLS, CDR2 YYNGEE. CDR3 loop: CASSVPNTGVKNTEAFF. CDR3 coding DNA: TGTGCCAGCAGCGTCCCAAACACAGGGGTTAAGAACACTGAAGCTTTCTTT.

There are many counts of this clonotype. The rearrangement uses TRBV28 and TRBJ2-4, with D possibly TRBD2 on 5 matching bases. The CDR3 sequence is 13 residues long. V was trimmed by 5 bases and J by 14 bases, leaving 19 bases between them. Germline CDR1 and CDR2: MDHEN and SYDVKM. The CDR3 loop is CASSVEADLGEYF. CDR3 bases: TGTGCCAGCAGTGTAGAAGCTGATCTCGGGGAGTACTTC.

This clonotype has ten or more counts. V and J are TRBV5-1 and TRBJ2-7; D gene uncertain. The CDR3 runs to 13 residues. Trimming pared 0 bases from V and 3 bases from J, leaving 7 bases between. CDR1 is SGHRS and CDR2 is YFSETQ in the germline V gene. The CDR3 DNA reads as TGCGCCAGCAGCTTGGCTCCAGGCTACGAGCAGTACGTC. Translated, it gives CASSLAPGYEQYV.

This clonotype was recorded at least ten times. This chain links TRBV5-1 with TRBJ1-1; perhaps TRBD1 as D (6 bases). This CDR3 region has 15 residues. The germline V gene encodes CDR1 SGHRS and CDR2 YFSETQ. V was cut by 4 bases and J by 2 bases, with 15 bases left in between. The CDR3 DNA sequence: TGCGCCAGCAGCCCGGAGGGGGGAGGAAACACTGAAGCTTTCTTT. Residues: CASSPEGGGNTEAFF.

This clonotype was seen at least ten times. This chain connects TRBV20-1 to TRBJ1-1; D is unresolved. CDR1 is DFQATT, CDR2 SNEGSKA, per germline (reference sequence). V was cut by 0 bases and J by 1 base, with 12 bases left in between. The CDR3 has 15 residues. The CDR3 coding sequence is TGCAGTGCTAGAGACGCGGTACAGACGAACACTGAAGCTTTCTTT. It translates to CSARDAVQTNTEAFF.